The next 26 T cell receptor beta chains were all read from a single sample in a study of T cells after yellow fever vaccination. In TCRdb, the 5' RACE reads were re-called with MiXCR into one record per CDR3 protein. The sample yields roughly 330,000 distinct CDR3 sequences, about 4% seen once. The starting material was PBMCs, obtained 5 days after the yellow fever booster vaccination. Receptor source: a man between 18 and 35 years old who received the YFV17D yellow fever vaccine.

This chain connects TRBV5-1 to TRBJ1-1; D not certain. The V end was cut by 1 base, the J end by 5 bases, with 12 bases between. The germline V gene encodes CDR1 SGHRS and CDR2 YFSETQ. This CDR3 has 14 residues. CDR3 sequence reads: CASSLLSGGTEAFF. CDR3 coding DNA: TGCGCCAGCAGCTTGCTTTCGGGAGGGACTGAAGCTTTCTTT.

This clonotype showed up just a few times. This sequence joins TRBV12-3 or TRBV12-4 and TRBJ1-1; no reliable D call. CDR3 length equals 13 residues. Trimming shortened V by 7 bases and J by 2 bases, and 11 bases separated the two germline ends. The CDR3 sequence: CASKGIENTEAFF. CDR3 bases: TGTGCCAGCAAGGGAATAGAAAACACTGAAGCTTTCTTT.

This clonotype was seen repeatedly, ten times or more. The J gene is TRBJ1-1, the V gene TRBV6-2 or TRBV6-3; D gene ambiguous. Germline V gene sequence: CDR1 MNHEY, CDR2 SVGEGT. Trimming removed 2 bases from V and 1 base from J, with 11 bases in between. The CDR3 length is 15 residues. The CDR3 bases are TGTGCCAGCAGTTACCCACTGGACGGGAACACTGAAGCTTTCTTT. It specifies CASSYPLDGNTEAFF.

The J gene is TRBJ2-6, the V gene TRBV24-1; D is uncertain. V was cut by 3 bases and J by 0 bases, with 8 bases left in between. The length of the CDR3 is 16 residues. CDR1 is KGHDR, CDR2 SFDVKD, per germline. CDR3 amino acids: CATSDPSTSGANVLTF. CDR3 sequence (DNA): TGTGCCACCAGTGATCCTAGTACCTCTGGGGCCAACGTCCTGACTTTC.

The chain employs TRBV5-1 and TRBJ1-1; D is unresolved. In germline, CDR1 is SGHRS, CDR2 YFSETQ. This CDR3 spans 13 amino acids. V lost 0 bases and J lost 5, with 8 bases in between. Written as DNA, the CDR3 is TGCGCCAGCAGCTTGGAGAGGGAAACTGAAGCTTTCTTT. This encodes CASSLERETEAFF.

V gene TRBV7-8 combines with J gene TRBJ2-1, with 12 bases that match TRBD2. This CDR3 region has 16 residues. CDR1 is SGHVS, CDR2 FQNEAQ, per germline. V shed 5 bases, J shed 7 bases, and the junction held 9 bases outside the gene matches. CDR3 region: CASSLMTSGGGNEQFF. CDR3 sequence (DNA): TGTGCCAGCAGCCTAATGACTAGCGGGGGAGGGAATGAGCAGTTCTTC.

In its sample, this clonotype was seen a few times. The chain links TRBV5-1 to TRBJ2-3; a weak D match, TRBD1 (5 bases). The CDR3 is made up of 14 amino acids. In germline, CDR1 is SGHRS, CDR2 YFSETQ. V was cut by 6 bases and J by 3 bases, with 14 bases left in between. CDR3 sequence: CASTWQGVTDTQYF. The CDR3 DNA follows: TGCGCCAGCACCTGGCAGGGCGTGACAGATACGCAGTATTTT.

This clonotype has ten or more counts. The rearrangement uses TRBV5-1 and TRBJ2-1; the match to TRBD2 covers 11 bases. This CDR3 is 15 amino acids long. From germline, CDR1 is SGHRS and CDR2 YFSETQ. Trimming cost V 4 bases and J 5 bases; bases outside gene matches: 5. CDR3 nucleotide sequence: TGCGCCAGCAGCCGCCTAGCGGGGGGTAACAATGAGCAGTTCTTC. Protein: CASSRLAGGNNEQFF.

The chain employs TRBV6-5 and TRBJ2-3; 10 positions match TRBD1. The CDR3 is 16 amino acids. V trimming: 4 bases; J trimming: 5 bases; junction bases outside the gene matches: 9. Germline V gene lookup returns CDR1 MNHEY and CDR2 SVGAGI. The CDR3 region is CASSSDRGPRGDTQYF. The CDR3 nucleotides are TGTGCCAGCAGTTCCGACAGGGGGCCCCGGGGAGATACGCAGTATTTT.

The V gene is TRBV6-2 or TRBV6-3, the J gene TRBJ2-2; D is uncertain. Trimming took off 2 bases at V and 3 bases at J, with 7 bases between the two ends. Germline CDR1 MNHEY, CDR2 SVGEGT. This CDR3 has 14 residues. The CDR3 coding sequence is TGTGCCAGCAGTTACCAAGGGTACACCGGGGAGCTGTTTTTT. Protein sequence: CASSYQGYTGELFF.

The gene calls are TRBV19 and TRBJ2-3; either TRBD1 or TRBD2 may supply D (5 bases each). V gave up 5 bases and J gave up 2 bases, with 17 bases separating them. The germline gives CDR1 LNHDA, CDR2 SQIVND (reference sequence). The CDR3 runs 16 residues. CDR3 residues: CASSPRGKGDTDTQYF. Here the CDR3 DNA reads TGTGCCAGTAGTCCAAGGGGAAAGGGAGACACAGATACGCAGTATTTT.

The V and J genes are TRBV5-5 and TRBJ2-1; 12 positions agree with TRBD2. Germline V CDR1 and CDR2: SGHKS, YYEKEE (reference sequence). The ends lost 2 bases at V and 8 bases at J; junction bases unmatched: 14. The CDR3 contains 18 residues. DNA of the CDR3: TGTGCCAGCAGCTTAGTAGCTAGCGGGGGGGCCATCTTATATGAGCAGTTCTTC. Translating it yields CASSLVASGGAILYEQFF. The full variable domain, in which reference TRBV5-5 and TRBJ2-1 provide the parts outside the CDR3, is DAGVTQSPTHLIKTRGQQVTLRCSPISGHKSVSWYQQVLGQGPQFIFQYYEKEERGRGNFPDRFSARQFPNYSSELNVNALLLGDSALYLCASSLVASGGAILYEQFFGPGTRLTVL.

This clonotype was picked up many times. The chain has TRBV29-1 and TRBJ1-1; no clear D. This CDR3 has 13 residues. V dropped 5 bases and J dropped 0 bases, with 10 bases sitting between them. Germline V gives CDR1 SQVTM, CDR2 ANQGSEA. CDR3 sequence: CSVRMEVNTEAFF. The CDR3 nucleotides read TGCAGCGTTCGAATGGAGGTGAACACTGAAGCTTTCTTT.

This clonotype was picked up many times. Its ends do not fully match the called genes, so a read error is possible. This chain connects TRBV28 to TRBJ1-1; D perhaps matches TRBD1 (5 bases). CDR3 length: 15 residues. Germline V CDR1 and CDR2: MDHEN, SYDVKM. CDR3 amino acids: CASSLLGAMGVEAFF. The CDR3 nucleotides read TGTGCCAGCAGCTTATTAGGGGCCATGGGGGTTGAAGCTTTCTTT.

This clonotype was detected many times. The V call is TRBV20-1, the J call TRBJ1-2; D is ambiguous. Trimming took off 1 base at V and 4 bases at J, with 13 bases between the two ends. Germline assignment: CDR1 DFQATT and CDR2 SNEGSKA (reference sequence). There are 14 residues in the CDR3. The CDR3 is CSARARTGLYGYTF. The CDR3 nucleotides read TGCAGTGCTAGAGCACGTACCGGGCTCTATGGCTACACCTTC.

This clonotype was recorded many times. The gene calls are TRBV7-2 and TRBJ1-2; D is unresolved. V was pared by 0 bases and J by 4 bases, with 9 bases between. This CDR3 is built from 14 residues. Germline assignment: CDR1 SGHTA and CDR2 FQGNSA. CDR3 bases: TGTGCCAGCAGCTTAGCCAAGGGTCTCTATGGCTACACCTTC. Translating it yields CASSLAKGLYGYTF. Looking up the rest from reference TRBV7-2 and TRBJ1-2 gives the full variable domain: GAGVSQSPSNKVTEKGKDVELRCDPISGHTALYWYRQSLGQGLEFLIYFQGNSAPDKSGLPSDRFSAERTGGSVSTLTIQRTQQEDSAVYLCASSLAKGLYGYTFGSGTRLTVV.

The CDR3 DNA is TGTGCCAGCTCAACCACAGGGGGCTCCTATGGCTACACCTTC. Translation: CASSTTGGSYGYTF. This chain connects TRBV18 to TRBJ1-2; 9 bases map to TRBD1. V gave up 5 bases and J gave up 4 bases; unmatched junction bases: 5. The CDR3 contains 14 residues. Germline V gene data show CDR1 as KGHSH and CDR2 as LQKENI.

This clonotype appeared many times. The chain links TRBV27 to TRBJ1-1; 7 positions agree with TRBD1. The germline V gene encodes CDR1 MNHEY and CDR2 SMNVEV (reference sequence). After removal of 5 bases from V and 0 bases from J, the junction contained 6 bases not matched to a gene. This CDR3 contains 15 residues. The CDR3 is CASSAHRGMNTEAFF. The CDR3 DNA reads as TGTGCCAGCAGTGCGCACAGGGGTATGAACACTGAAGCTTTCTTT.

This clonotype was observed a handful of times. The rearrangement uses TRBV5-8 and TRBJ1-5, with a weak D call TRBD1 (5 bases). V was trimmed by 3 bases and J by 6 bases, leaving 19 bases between them. Germline V gene sequence: CDR1 SGHTS, CDR2 YDEGEE. The CDR3 length is 16 residues. The DNA of the CDR3 is TGTGCCAGCAGCTGGGGGATTGGAGCTTGGAGTCAGCCCCAGCATTTT. Protein: CASSWGIGAWSQPQHF.

This clonotype was seen at least ten times. This rearrangement joins TRBV2 to TRBJ2-1; no clear D. The CDR3 consists of 14 residues. CDR1 is SNHLY, CDR2 FYNNEI, per germline. V dropped 6 bases and J dropped 2 bases, with 11 bases sitting between them. The CDR3 DNA follows: TGTGCCAGCAGCCCCGGGTCCACCTACAATGAGCAGTTCTTC. Translated: CASSPGSTYNEQFF.

This clonotype was observed at least ten times. The chain links TRBV11-2 to TRBJ2-7; D gene ambiguous. This CDR3 is 11 amino acids long. V dropped 4 bases and J dropped 6 bases, with 7 bases sitting between them. The germline V gene has CDR1 SGHAT and CDR2 FQNNGV. Here the CDR3 DNA reads TGTGCCAGCAGCTCGCAGGTCGAGCAGTACTTC. It is translated as CASSSQVEQYF.

This clonotype was recorded at least ten times. V is TRBV6-2 or TRBV6-3 and J is TRBJ2-7, with 8 bases fitting TRBD1. Germline V lookup: CDR1 MNHEY, CDR2 SVGEGT. This CDR3 has 12 amino acids. J was trimmed by 4 bases and V by 8 bases; bases with no gene match: 4. In DNA form, the CDR3 reads TGTGCCAGCCGGACAGGGTTTTACGAGCAGTACGTC. It specifies CASRTGFYEQYV.

This clonotype was picked up a small number of times. This chain connects TRBV7-2 to TRBJ2-3; D not resolved. Germline V lookup: CDR1 SGHTA, CDR2 FQGNSA. There are 17 residues in the CDR3. The V end was cut by 4 bases, the J end by 2 bases, with 19 bases between. CDR3 in amino acids: CASSSQTGALPTDTQYF. CDR3 bases: TGTGCCAGCAGCTCTCAGACTGGAGCCTTACCCACAGATACGCAGTATTTT.

This clonotype has just a few counts. The rearrangement links TRBV10-1 to TRBJ2-7, with TRBD1 as a possible D gene (5 bases). The CDR3 contains 14 residues. Germline V gives CDR1 WNHNN, CDR2 SYGVQD (reference sequence). Trimming shortened V by 4 bases and J by 1 base, and 11 bases separated the two germline ends. CDR3 residues: CASSATEKSYEQYF. The CDR3 coding sequence is TGCGCCAGCAGTGCGACAGAGAAGTCCTACGAGCAGTACTTC.

The chain has TRBV27 and TRBJ1-6; unclear D gene. Germline V gives CDR1 MNHEY, CDR2 SMNVEV (reference sequence). The length of the CDR3 is 18 residues. The V end lost 2 bases, the J end lost 0 bases, and 14 bases lay between the germline ends. The CDR3 DNA reads as TGTGCCAGCAGTTTAACCTTTGCCAAGCTCTCCTATAATTCACCCCTCCACTTT. Protein sequence: CASSLTFAKLSYNSPLHF.

The rearrangement links TRBV27 to TRBJ2-6; the match to TRBD1 covers 7 bases. The CDR3 loop spans 19 amino acids. The trim removed 7 bases at V and 0 bases at J, leaving 15 bases unmatched. The germline CDR1 and CDR2 sequences are MNHEY and SMNVEV (reference sequence). The CDR3 DNA reads as TGTGCCAGCAAAGACCGTGGACAGGAGATTGACTCTGGGGCCAACGTCCTGACTTTC. Amino acids: CASKDRGQEIDSGANVLTF.